This T cell receptor (beta chain) was sequenced in a study of blood T cell repertoires in COVID-19. Trimming removed 6 bases at V and 6 bases at J, with 18 bases between. CDR1 is LNHDA, CDR2 SQIVND, per germline (reference sequence). This CDR3 spans 15 amino acids. This clone was recorded only once. Profiled with immunoSEQ multiplex PCR; TCRdb holds only in-frame clones, not every one. The data hold 250,000 to 350,000 clones, with roughly 89% observed a single time. The sequencing input was peripheral blood. The clonotype was recovered from a middle-aged woman who had recovered from COVID-19. The chain has TRBV19 and TRBJ2-1, with D possibly TRBD2 on 6 matching bases. CDR3 region: CASRLTGGIRNEQFF. CDR3 nucleotides: TGTGCCAGTAGATTAACCGGCGGGATACGCAATGAGCAGTTCTTC.